These 13 T cell receptor beta chains share one sample of origin, sequenced in a study of T cells in narcolepsy. Clones were sequenced by immunoSEQ multiplex PCR, and TCRdb holds only the in-frame ones, with some missing. The table shows over 30,000 clones, with around 85% occurring only once. The sequenced sample consisted of CD45RA- memory CD4+ T cells from PBMCs. The receptors originated from a human donor with narcolepsy.

The V gene is TRBV7-2, the J gene TRBJ1-3, with D possibly TRBD1 on 5 matching bases. Per germline, CDR1 SGHTA and CDR2 FQGNSA. Trimming stripped 1 base from V and 4 bases from J, with 5 bases between. CDR3 length: 13 amino acids. CDR3 DNA sequence: TGTGCCAGCAGCTTAGGACAGGGAAACACCATATATTTT. This codes for CASSLGQGNTIYF.

The count of this clone is one. The rearrangement joins TRBV11-3 to TRBJ2-5; 8 bases align to TRBD2. This CDR3 contains 15 residues. The germline gives CDR1 SGHNT, CDR2 YENEEA. V gave up 0 bases and J gave up 4 bases; unmatched junction bases: 4. DNA of the CDR3: TGTGCCAGCAGCTTAGACGGGGGGGATGGAGAGACCCAGTACTTC. Its protein product is CASSLDGGDGETQYF.

This clone was seen just once. The chain recombines TRBV4-3 with TRBJ2-3; 7 nucleotides agree with TRBD2. V lost 4 bases and J lost 0; bases outside the gene matches: 4. This CDR3 is 15 amino acids long. Germline CDR1 and CDR2: LGHNA and YSLEER. The CDR3 loop is CASSRLLASTDTQYF. CDR3 bases: TGCGCCAGCAGCCGCCTACTAGCGAGCACAGATACGCAGTATTTT.

This rearrangement joins TRBV10-3 to TRBJ2-5; 12 bases fit TRBD2. Matching the DNA end better, TRBJ2-7 makes the J call doubtful. Germline CDR1 is ENHRY and CDR2 is SYGVKD. The CDR3 covers 15 residues. CDR3: CAIRETSGGHYEQYF. In DNA form, the CDR3 reads TGTGCCATCAGGGAGACTAGCGGGGGACACTACGAGCAGTACTTC.

The chain couples TRBV4-2 to TRBJ1-4, with unresolved D. The CDR3 extends over 13 amino acids. V shed 0 bases and J shed 7 bases, with 6 bases lying between them. The germline V gene has CDR1 LGHNA and CDR2 YNFKEQ. CDR3 in amino acids: CASSQDNREKLFF. In DNA form, the CDR3 reads TGTGCCAGCAGCCAAGATAATCGTGAAAAACTGTTTTTT.

This chain joins TRBV7-2 and TRBJ2-5; D may match TRBD1 or TRBD2 (6 bases each). The CDR3 has 13 residues. Germline V CDR1 and CDR2: SGHTA, FQGNSA. V shed 3 bases and J shed 4 bases, with 9 bases lying between them. The CDR3 loop reads CASSFGGRETQYF. As DNA, the CDR3 is TGTGCCAGCAGCTTTGGGGGGCGAGAGACCCAGTACTTC.

The V and J genes are TRBV6-5 and TRBJ1-1; D is unclear. CDR1 and CDR2 (germline): MNHEY, SVGAGI. V was clipped by 6 bases and J by 5 bases, with 13 bases between them. The length of the CDR3 is 13 residues. The CDR3 is CASRPSGGTEAFF. The DNA for the CDR3 is TGTGCCAGCAGACCGTCGGGAGGAACTGAAGCTTTCTTT.

This clone was detected only a few times. The rearrangement links TRBV18 to TRBJ1-2; 7 bases agree with TRBD1. CDR1 KGHSH and CDR2 LQKENI come from the germline V gene. Germline trimming cut 2 bases from V and 2 bases from J; bases unmatched to any gene: 2. CDR3 size: 14 residues. The CDR3 loop reads CASSPKGANYGYTF. The CDR3 coding sequence is TGTGCCAGCTCACCAAAGGGGGCCAACTATGGCTACACCTTC.

This clone was detected once. V is TRBV19 and J is TRBJ2-1; 7 bases align to TRBD2. The CDR3 has 14 amino acids. V shed 5 bases and J 7 bases; nucleotides not matched to a gene: 8. Germline V gene data show CDR1 as LNHDA and CDR2 as SQIVND (reference sequence). CDR3 bases: TGTGCCAGTAGTCCGTCCGGGACTACGAATGAGCAGTTCTTC. Protein sequence: CASSPSGTTNEQFF.

The chain employs TRBV28 and TRBJ2-7; D not resolved. The germline V gene has CDR1 MDHEN and CDR2 SYDVKM. CDR3 length equals 10 residues. V was clipped by 6 bases and J by 9 bases, with 9 bases between them. Here the CDR3 reads CASRITLQYF. For the CDR3, the DNA is TGTGCCAGCAGGATCACCCTGCAGTACTTC.

This clone was counted a few times. This sequence joins TRBV2 and TRBJ2-7, with TRBD1 as a possible D gene (6 bases). CDR1 SNHLY and CDR2 FYNNEI come from the germline V gene. Trimming took off 7 bases at V and 0 bases at J, with 10 bases between the two ends. CDR3 length: 13 amino acids. The CDR3 bases are TGTGCCAGCAACAGGGAAAGCTCCTACGAGCAGTACTTC. Protein sequence: CASNRESSYEQYF.

This clone was seen once. The chain is built from TRBV5-5 and TRBJ2-7; D might be TRBD1 (6 bases). V was shortened by 4 bases and J by 0 bases, with 8 bases between the two germline ends. Germline V lookup: CDR1 SGHKS, CDR2 YYEKEE (reference sequence). This CDR3 contains 13 residues. The CDR3: CASSQGPSYEQYF. For the CDR3, the DNA is TGTGCCAGCAGCCAGGGGCCCTCCTACGAGCAGTACTTC.

The rearrangement links TRBV6-5 to TRBJ2-3; 7 bases map to TRBD1. Germline V lookup: CDR1 MNHEY, CDR2 SVGAGI. The CDR3 runs 16 residues. Trimming at V came to 4 bases and at J to 0 bases, leaving 7 bases not matched to a gene. The CDR3 DNA follows: TGTGCCAGCAGTTTGTTGACAGGGCTTAGCACAGATACGCAGTATTTT. As protein: CASSLLTGLSTDTQYF.